The rows below give T cell receptor beta chains drawn from one sample of a study of blood T cell repertoires in COVID-19. Sequenced by immunoSEQ multiplex PCR; TCRdb stores in-frame clones only, minus some. The data contain about 140,000 clones, around 89% of them singletons. The specimen sequenced was peripheral blood. The receptors here all came from a woman older than 75 with acute or convalescent COVID-19. Both conserved end residues are part of each CDR3. Each record gives: CDR3 DNA, CDR3 protein, D gene, V gene, J gene, clone size. D genes are given only for firm matches. Not every row has a clone size; where given, it reads once, few, many or a size class.

TGTGCCAGCAGCCATCTACAGCCCTTCTCTGGAAACACCATATATTTT,CASSHLQPFSGNTIYF,-,TRBV3-1/TRBV3-2,TRBJ1-3,-
TGCGCCAGCAGAACGGGACAGGGGACCTCAAACTATGGCTACACCTTC,CASRTGQGTSNYGYTF,TRBD1,TRBV5-1,TRBJ1-2,-
TGTGCCAGCAGCTTATGGATCGGGACAGGGGGCGGCTACACCTTC,CASSLWIGTGGGYTF,TRBD1,TRBV7-2,TRBJ1-2,-
TGTGCCAGCTCATTGGTTGGCCAGCCCCAGCATTTT,CASSLVGQPQHF,-,TRBV12-3/TRBV12-4,TRBJ1-5,-
TGTGCCAGCAGCTCCCGCGGGGGCGATCATAATTCACCCCTCCACTTT,CASSSRGGDHNSPLHF,-,TRBV7-3,TRBJ1-6,-
TGTGCCAGTAGATCCGACAGGGGGCCTCGGACCGGGGAGCTGTTTTTT,CASRSDRGPRTGELFF,TRBD1,TRBV19,TRBJ2-2,-
TGTGCCAGCAGTACCAGTCAGGTTGGCTCTGGAAACACCATATATTTT,CASSTSQVGSGNTIYF,-,TRBV6-6,TRBJ1-3,few
TGTGCCAGCAGAGAGAATGACAGGGGGCGGGTCACTGAAGCTTTCTTT,CASRENDRGRVTEAFF,-,TRBV21-1,TRBJ1-1,-
TGTGCCAGCAGATTCAGGGGGCCGGGGACTGAAGCTTTCTTT,CASRFRGPGTEAFF,TRBD1,TRBV3-1/TRBV3-2,TRBJ1-1,-
TGTGCCAGCTCAATAACAGGGAGCTACGAGCAGTACTTC,CASSITGSYEQYF,-,TRBV18,TRBJ2-7,-
TGTGCCACCAGCAGATCGGGGCTCAGGGGGCGGGAGAATGAAAAACTGTTTTTT,CATSRSGLRGRENEKLFF,TRBD1,TRBV15,TRBJ1-4,-
TGTGCCAGCAGCTCACGGCAGGGGTATGGCTACACCTTC,CASSSRQGYGYTF,-,TRBV7-2,TRBJ1-2,-
TGCGCCAGCAGCTTGGGACTAGCCTTCTACAATGAGCAGTTCTTC,CASSLGLAFYNEQFF,TRBD2,TRBV5-1,TRBJ2-1,-
TGTGCCAGCAGCTTAAAAAATCGTACAGGGATCGTCGAGCAGTACTTC,CASSLKNRTGIVEQYF,-,TRBV7-2,TRBJ2-7,-
TGTGCCAGCAGCTTGGGGCAGTCTGGAAACACCATATATTTT,CASSLGQSGNTIYF,-,TRBV5-6,TRBJ1-3,-
TGCGCCAGCAGCCAAGATATCCCCGGGACTGGCCTCAGGGGGGGCTACACCTTC,CASSQDIPGTGLRGGYTF,TRBD1,TRBV4-1,TRBJ1-2,-
TGCGCCAGCAGCTCAAGGCAGGGCAACTATGGCTACACCTTC,CASSSRQGNYGYTF,-,TRBV5-1,TRBJ1-2,-
TGTGCCTCCTTGGTAGGGGCTTACGAGCAGTACTTC,CASLVGAYEQYF,-,TRBV30,TRBJ2-7,-
TGTGCCAGCAGTGAGGGTGACAGGGGGCGAAAGGTCCACTTT,CASSEGDRGRKVHF,TRBD1,TRBV2,TRBJ1-6,-
TGCGCCAGCAGCTTGGCTTCAGGGCCATATGGCTACACCTTC,CASSLASGPYGYTF,-,TRBV5-1,TRBJ1-2,-
TGTGCCAGCAGTGAAGTAGGGGGAGACAAGCCCCAGCATTTT,CASSEVGGDKPQHF,-,TRBV6-1,TRBJ1-5,-
TGTGCCAGCCTTATTACCGACAGGGGGCACTCACCCCTCCACTTT,CASLITDRGHSPLHF,TRBD1,TRBV2,TRBJ1-6,-
TGTGCCAGCAGCCAAGACTCATGGCTGGCGGTAAACACTGAAGCTTTCTTT,CASSQDSWLAVNTEAFF,-,TRBV3-1/TRBV3-2,TRBJ1-1,few
TGTGCCAGCTCACCAGGTAGTCAGCCCCAGCATTTT,CASSPGSQPQHF,-,TRBV18,TRBJ1-5,few
TGCGCCAGCAGCTTGGGACAGGCTGGAAACACCATATATTTT,CASSLGQAGNTIYF,-,TRBV5-1,TRBJ1-3,-
TGTGCCAGCTCACCAGCCTCCGGACAGGGGCGAACTAATGAAAAACTGTTTTTT,CASSPASGQGRTNEKLFF,TRBD1,TRBV18,TRBJ1-4,-
TGTGCCAGCACGACAGTAAACTATGGCTACACCTTC,CASTTVNYGYTF,-,TRBV19,TRBJ1-2,-
TGTGCCAGCAGTGACCCCGGACAGGGAGGGACTGAAGCTTTCTTT,CASSDPGQGGTEAFF,TRBD1,TRBV25-1,TRBJ1-1,-
TGTGCCAGCAGCTTGGGACAGTTAGGCTACGGTGAGCAGTTCTTC,CASSLGQLGYGEQFF,-,TRBV5-6,TRBJ2-1,-
TGTGCCAGCAGCAATAATCCGGGACAGGGGGATAAGACCCAGCATTTT,CASSNNPGQGDKTQHF,TRBD1,TRBV6-6,TRBJ1-5,-
TGTGCCAGCAGTTTAGCGGGGAATGAAAAACTGTTTTTT,CASSLAGNEKLFF,-,TRBV7-3,TRBJ1-4,-
TGTGCCAGCAATTCACAGGGTGGAGGTGACACCATATATTTT,CASNSQGGGDTIYF,-,TRBV6-5,TRBJ1-3,once
TGTGCCAGTAGTCACAGGGACCCCACCTACGAGCAGTACTTC,CASSHRDPTYEQYF,-,TRBV19,TRBJ2-7,-
TGCGCCAGCAGCCCAGGGGGAAACACCATATATTTT,CASSPGGNTIYF,-,TRBV4-3,TRBJ1-3,-
TGTGCCAGCAGCCAATTCGTTGGGGGGGCCGGAAACACCATATATTTT,CASSQFVGGAGNTIYF,-,TRBV3-1/TRBV3-2,TRBJ1-3,-
TGTGCCAGCAGTTCAGCCGGGACAGGGGACTCCTACGAGCAGTACTTC,CASSSAGTGDSYEQYF,TRBD1,TRBV27,TRBJ2-7,-
TGTGCCAGCAGCTCAACATACTATGGCTACACCTTC,CASSSTYYGYTF,-,TRBV5-6,TRBJ1-2,-
TGTGCCAGCAGCTTACAAGCCTCTGGGGCCAACGTCCTGACTTTC,CASSLQASGANVLTF,-,TRBV7-3,TRBJ2-6,-
TGTGCCAGCAGCTTTGCTAGCGGGGGCACAGATACGCAGTATTTT,CASSFASGGTDTQYF,TRBD2,TRBV7-9,TRBJ2-3,-
TGTGCCAGCAGAGTTGGACAGCCTGGGAATGAGCAGTTCTTC,CASRVGQPGNEQFF,-,TRBV5-6,TRBJ2-1,-
TGTGCCTGGAGTCGAGAACACAGGGCTAGTCCTGGCTACACCTTC,CAWSREHRASPGYTF,-,TRBV30,TRBJ1-2,-
TGTGCCAGCAGTCCCTACGACAGGGCGGGGGCTTTCTTT,CASSPYDRAGAFF,TRBD1,TRBV6-5,TRBJ1-1,-
TGTGCCAGTAGTATTGGACAGGGGGCTTATGGCTACACCTTC,CASSIGQGAYGYTF,TRBD1,TRBV19,TRBJ1-2,-
TGCAGCGTTGAAAAGGGAAGGGGGTTGGCTTTCTTT,CSVEKGRGLAFF,-,TRBV29-1,TRBJ1-1,-
TGCGCCAGCAGCGTCGCGACAGGGGGTAATGAAAAACTGTTTTTT,CASSVATGGNEKLFF,TRBD1,TRBV5-1,TRBJ1-4,-
TGTGCCAGCAGTTTAATGGGGGCCGGGACCGGGGAGCTGTTTTTT,CASSLMGAGTGELFF,-,TRBV27,TRBJ2-2,-
TGCGCCAGCAGCCAAGTCAGTGCAGGGGGCGCGGATGAGCAGTTCTTC,CASSQVSAGGADEQFF,TRBD1,TRBV4-3,TRBJ2-1,once
TGTGCCAGTAGTCTCCAGGATCAGGGAGGCGGCTACACCTTC,CASSLQDQGGGYTF,-,TRBV19,TRBJ1-2,-
TGTGCCAGCAGCCAAACACAGCAGAATAATCAGCCCCAGCATTTT,CASSQTQQNNQPQHF,-,TRBV4-2,TRBJ1-5,-
TGCGCCAGCAGCCAAGAGAGACAGGGGGTCCGAGGCTACACCTTC,CASSQERQGVRGYTF,TRBD1,TRBV4-1,TRBJ1-2,-
TGTGCCAGCAGCTTAGACTGGAGCTCTGGAAACACCATATATTTT,CASSLDWSSGNTIYF,-,TRBV7-2,TRBJ1-3,-
TGTGCCAGCTCCGTGGCCAGGGGCTCTGGAAACACCATATATTTT,CASSVARGSGNTIYF,-,TRBV6-5,TRBJ1-3,-
TGTGCCTGGATGGGCCCGGCCACCTACGAGCAGTACTTC,CAWMGPATYEQYF,-,TRBV30,TRBJ2-7,-
TGTGCCAGCAGCAAAGTTAGCAGCTATGGCTACACCTTC,CASSKVSSYGYTF,-,TRBV21-1,TRBJ1-2,-
TGTGCCAGTAGTATACCCGGAAGGACAGGGCCTAGCTATGGCTACACCTTC,CASSIPGRTGPSYGYTF,TRBD1,TRBV19,TRBJ1-2,-
TGTGCCAGCAGCATCGGACAGGGGGTCGAGCAGTACTTC,CASSIGQGVEQYF,TRBD1,TRBV7-9,TRBJ2-7,-
TGTGCCACCAGCAAGGTTTTGGGTGCAGGGAACTATGGCTACACCTTC,CATSKVLGAGNYGYTF,-,TRBV15,TRBJ1-2,-
TGTGCCAGCAGTACAGGGGGCCTCTCTGGAAACACCATATATTTT,CASSTGGLSGNTIYF,TRBD1,TRBV9,TRBJ1-3,-
TGTGCCAGCAGCCAAGGAGGCCTAGCGGGGGGTTCGGAGACCCAGTACTTC,CASSQGGLAGGSETQYF,TRBD2,TRBV3-1/TRBV3-2,TRBJ2-5,medium-sized